This section outlines one TCR beta chain sequence together with its context. Its antigen is unidentified. The entry originates in a study of T cell responses to AZD1222 COVID-19 vaccine. Study results and caveats: Spike-specific TCR depth and breadth grew after two AZD1222 doses. Sampled repertoires all dated from after the peak T cell response.

The J segment lost 7 bases and the V segment lost 4 bases, leaving 6 bases of the junction unmatched. Germline V lookup: CDR1 SGHTA, CDR2 FQGNSA. The CDR3 is 15 residues long. Data came from immunoSEQ multiplex PCR; TCRdb stores just in-frame clones and leaves some out. This repertoire shows 150,000 or so clones, 92% found once; its top ten account for 1.9%. The chain couples TRBV7-2 to TRBJ1-5; 11 bases agree with TRBD1. This receptor was taken from an adult in good health. The material was peripheral blood, obtained on day 0 of AZD1222 vaccination. The DNA for the CDR3 is TGTGCCAGCAGCTCCGGACAGGGGGCAGGACAGCCCCAGCATTTT. This sequence encodes CASSSGQGAGQPQHF.